This T cell receptor beta chain was documented in a study of radiotherapy plus CTLA-4 blockade in lung cancer. The wider study: Objective response rate was 18%; disease control rate, around 30%.

General study findings and limits: An expansion of tumor-derived TCR clones occurred in blood after radiotherapy plus ipilimumab. According to reports, early shifts in blood T cell clones, alongside interferon-beta, forecast response most accurately.

This clone appeared once. Its antigen is undetermined. Using immunoSEQ multiplex PCR, the repertoire was profiled, and TCRdb retains in-frame clones only, with some absent. The table records approximately 110,000 clones, 81% of them present only once. CDR3 size: 13 residues. Germline V gene lookup returns CDR1 SGHRS and CDR2 YFSETQ. The V end was cut by 0 bases, the J end by 3 bases, with 3 bases between. Focal radiation with ipilimumab CTLA-4 blockade was given to patients with chemo-refractory metastatic non-small-cell lung cancer. The clonotype comes from a human donor with non-small cell lung cancer that progressed on radiotherapy plus ipilimumab. Some clones in this sample may be carry-over from other donors' samples. The input for sequencing was peripheral blood, taken from a patient treated with radiotherapy plus ipilimumab. The chain joins TRBV5-1 to TRBJ2-2; D uncertain. This CDR3 reads CASSLDHTGELFF. In nucleotides, the CDR3 is TGCGCCAGCAGCTTGGATCACACCGGGGAGCTGTTTTTT.